Here is one T cell receptor (beta chain) with its context. This clonotype was counted only a few times. Its antigen specificity is not known. No base quality information exists; no much larger clone differs at one position. The sample originates from a study of T-cell reconstitution after alpha-beta-depleted transplantation in children (dated by TCRdb to the mid-2010s). Looking at the study overall: Using TCR repertoire profiling, the study quantitatively followed how T-cell immune reconstitution unfolded in children after TCRalphabeta/CD19-depleted allogeneic hematopoietic cell transplantation.

Here is what the overall study found, with its caveats: About two months after transplant, the apparently early recovery of alphabetaT-cell counts reportedly depended on just several hundred clones that had expanded rapidly and came from non-depleted graft cells. Over the following months the frequencies of hyperexpanded clones went down, and after one year T-cell counts and TCRbeta diversity were mostly credited to newly produced T cells. In some patients, the high TCRbeta diversity seen at day 60 was put down to recipient T cells and intrathymic progenitors that had survived conditioning.

The method behind the library was PCR. Sequencing used an Illumina HiSeq 2500. To normalize quantification of the TCRbeta repertoire, the TCR libraries were built with molecular barcoding that relied on unique molecular identifiers. TCRdb took the public reads, trimmed them with fastp at Q25, ran MiXCR for clone calling and kept in-frame beta chains. A single entry per CDR3 protein holds the most common genes and DNA from its merged rows. In this sample the table shows about 830,000 distinct CDR3 sequences, approximately 15% of which occur a single time. The ten largest clonotypes hold about 4.6% of the sample. The V and J ends are trimmed by 6 bases and 2 bases, leaving 14 bases between them. In the germline V gene (reference sequence), CDR1 corresponds to SEHNR and CDR2 to FQNEAQ. Including cysteine and phenylalanine, the CDR3 has 14 amino acids. Left in the record is the CDR3 DNA by itself, 42 bases read in frame from the first base.

The treatment or condition label for this specimen denotes: allogeneic hematopoietic cell transplantation with graft depleted of TCRalphabeta T cells and CD19 B cells. Transplant recipients were children who received TCRalphabeta/CD19-depleted allogeneic hematopoietic cell grafts. This chain joins TRBV7-9 to TRBJ2-7, with the D segment identity uncertain. The source was PBMCs, mostly from graft donor cells, collected 360 days after TCRalphabeta/CD19-depleted stem cell transplant. This clonotype was sampled from a male patient younger than 18 who had a stem cell transplant for acute lymphoblastic leukemia, so the T cells may come from the graft donor. The DNA is TGTGCCAGCAGTCCACCGGACGGGCCCTACGAGCAGTACTTC. This codes for CASSPPDGPYEQYF.